This TCR beta chain was observed in a study of blood T cell repertoires in COVID-19. Whole-study context: Some COVID-19 samples were acute and others convalescent; all came from the United States, Italy and Spain. The cDNA or gDNA used as material had been derived from T cells, B-cell-depleted T cells, or PBMCs.

How the authors handled the data: Cell counts per sample came from amplifying reference gene primers. Sequenced by immunoSEQ multiplex PCR; TCRdb stores in-frame clones only, minus some. That table is the source of V, J and clone size, and D and trimming were worked out from the DNA. This table has approximately 200,000 clones, about 80% appearing once. V was trimmed by 5 bases and J by 1 base, leaving 8 bases between them. This CDR3 spans 13 amino acids. The V gene's germline CDR1 is SNHLY and CDR2 FYNNEI. The genes are TRBV2 and TRBJ1-1, with D unresolved. Input material: peripheral blood. The clonotype comes from a human donor with acute or convalescent COVID-19. The donor label of this sample is uncertain. CDR3 residues: CASSPGRNTEAFF. CDR3 nucleotides: TGTGCCAGCAGTCCTGGCCGGAACACTGAAGCTTTCTTT.